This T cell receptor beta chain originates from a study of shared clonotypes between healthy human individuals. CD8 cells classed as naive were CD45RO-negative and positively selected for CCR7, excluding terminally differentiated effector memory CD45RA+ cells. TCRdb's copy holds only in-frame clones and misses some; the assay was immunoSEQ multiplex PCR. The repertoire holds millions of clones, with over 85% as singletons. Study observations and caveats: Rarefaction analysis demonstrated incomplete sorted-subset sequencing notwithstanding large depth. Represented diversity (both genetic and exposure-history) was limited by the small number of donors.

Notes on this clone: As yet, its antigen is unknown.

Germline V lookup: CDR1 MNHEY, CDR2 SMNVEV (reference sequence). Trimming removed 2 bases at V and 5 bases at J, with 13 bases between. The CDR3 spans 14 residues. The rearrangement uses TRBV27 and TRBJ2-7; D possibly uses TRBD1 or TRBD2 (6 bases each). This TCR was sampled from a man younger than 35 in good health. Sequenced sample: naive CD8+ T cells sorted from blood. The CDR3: CASSLRGAIHEQYF. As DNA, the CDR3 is TGTGCCAGCAGTTTAAGGGGGGCCATCCACGAGCAGTACTTC.